Listed here is a single T cell receptor (beta chain). No antigen is known for it. The data were obtained in a study of cytomegalovirus exposure and HLA in healthy donors. The PCR was carried out with 60 Vbeta primers and 13 Jbeta primers. The protocol was immunoSEQ multiplex PCR, while the TCRdb copy is restricted to in-frame clones and leaves out a portion. Here the sample spans under 170,000 clones, 75% to 85% being singletons. General observations from the study: Most TCR sequences showed up rarely, but some public TCRs showed up in many donors.

The CDR3 is 14 residues long. The V gene lost 0 bases and the J gene lost 7 bases, with 11 bases spanning the gap. Germline assignment: CDR1 SGHNT and CDR2 YYREEE (reference sequence). The chain joins TRBV5-4 to TRBJ2-1; D remains ambiguous. The sample was PBMCs. This TCR came from a man aged 50 or older in good health and CMV-seropositive. CDR3 bases: TGTGCCAGCAGCTTGGAACAGCCTGTAAATGAGCAGTTCTTC. Amino acid sequence: CASSLEQPVNEQFF.